The sequence of this T cell receptor beta chain was determined in a study of T cell changes during pregnancy in multiple sclerosis. Clones were read by immunoSEQ multiplex PCR, and TCRdb kept only the in-frame ones, dropping some. Here the sample spans about 36,000 clones, 93% being singletons. This CDR3 spans 15 amino acids. V is TRBV21-1 and J is TRBJ1-5; TRBD1, as called in the table, went unchecked against the DNA. TRBV21-1 is assigned pseudogene status. Sequences were derived from CD4+ T cells from peripheral blood mononuclear cells, sampled in the first trimester of pregnancy. The TCR originated in a female donor with multiple sclerosis, enrolled in a pregnancy study. CDR3 nucleotides: TGTGCCCCCAGCACAGGGCCTAAGGGGAATCAGCCCCAGCATTTT. This gives the protein CAPSTGPKGNQPQHF.